Each of the 11 T cell receptor beta chains below was sequenced from the same sample in a study of T cells in Graves' hyperthyroidism and ophthalmopathy. Regions amplified from RNA transcripts were the TCR beta CDR3 regions. Using the HTBI primer set, a first-round RT-PCR was run on the TCR CDR3. Using its own MiXCR run on the multiplex PCR reads, TCRdb lists one record per CDR3 protein. The sample includes hundreds of thousands of distinct CDR3 sequences, around 21% of them seen just once. The sample consisted of blood. Receptors originate from a man aged 25-45 years with Graves' ophthalmopathy.

This clonotype showed up just a few times. The rearrangement joins TRBV6-2 or TRBV6-3 to TRBJ2-3; D is perhaps TRBD1 (5 bases). This CDR3 is built from 16 residues. Germline CDR1 and CDR2: MNHEY and SVGEGT. The ends were cut back, 0 bases at V and 5 bases at J, with 15 bases in the middle. CDR3 coding DNA: TGTGCCAGCAGTTACTCCCGGACACCACCAGGAGATACGCAGTATTTT. Protein product: CASSYSRTPPGDTQYF.

V and J are TRBV4-3 and TRBJ2-7; D call uncertain. V gave up 0 bases and J gave up 2 bases, with 11 bases separating them. The CDR3 covers 15 residues. Looked up from germline, CDR1 is LGHNA and CDR2 is YSLEER. The CDR3 region has the DNA TGCGCCAGCAGCCAAGAGGTGTGGGGTCCCTACGAGCAGTACTTC. It specifies CASSQEVWGPYEQYF.

Here the CDR3 reads CASSLAGGGTGAYNEQFF. DNA for the CDR3: TGCGCCAGCAGCTTGGCTGGGGGTGGTACAGGGGCCTACAATGAGCAGTTCTTC. This sequence joins TRBV5-1 and TRBJ2-1; 7 nucleotides agree with TRBD1. This CDR3 is 18 amino acids long. V lost 0 bases, J lost 2 bases, and 11 bases stayed unmatched. The germline gives CDR1 SGHRS, CDR2 YFSETQ.

The chain combines TRBV6-2 or TRBV6-3 with TRBJ2-5; D is ambiguous. The V gene lost 0 bases and the J gene lost 4 bases, with 9 bases spanning the gap. This CDR3 contains 14 residues. Germline-derived CDR1 and CDR2 are MNHEY and SVGEGT. CDR3 loop: CASSYSGVSETQYF. CDR3 bases: TGTGCCAGCAGTTACTCGGGTGTGTCAGAGACCCAGTACTTC.

V is TRBV5-6 and J is TRBJ1-6; 9 nucleotides align to TRBD1. The germline gives CDR1 SGHDT, CDR2 YYEEEE. The CDR3 spans 17 residues. The V and J ends lost 5 bases and 11 bases, in that order; junction bases with no gene match: 17. CDR3 protein: CASSRRVTGGERTPLHF. The CDR3 nucleotides are TGTGCCAGCAGTCGCAGGGTGACAGGGGGAGAGAGGACACCCCTCCACTTT.

This clonotype has only a few counts. The chain couples TRBV4-1 to TRBJ2-1, with 8 bases aligning to TRBD2. Germline CDR1 is MGHRA and CDR2 is YSYEKL. The CDR3 covers 17 residues. V trimming: 0 bases; J trimming: 7 bases; junction bases outside the gene matches: 11. The CDR3 DNA follows: TGCGCCAGCAGCCAAGATGGGGTACAGCGGGAGACGAATGAGCAGTTCTTC. This codes for CASSQDGVQRETNEQFF.

With respect to this clonotype: Germline and junction disagree at one end, which may indicate a read error. This sequence joins TRBV27 and TRBJ2-1, with D tentatively TRBD1 (6 bases). The germline CDR1 and CDR2 sequences are MNHEY and SMNVEV (reference sequence). The CDR3 contains 15 residues. CDR3 nucleotides: TGTGCCAGCGGTTTAGAGGGGGTGGCCTACAATGAGCAGTTCTTC. This codes for CASGLEGVAYNEQFF.

The chain employs TRBV7-9 and TRBJ2-1; D not certain. V gave up 6 bases and J gave up 7 bases, with 10 bases separating them. Per the germline V gene, CDR1 is SEHNR and CDR2 is FQNEAQ (reference sequence). The CDR3 spans 12 residues. The CDR3 spells CASSPGQNEQFF. The DNA for the CDR3 is TGTGCCAGCAGTCCCGGGCAAAATGAGCAGTTCTTC.

This chain joins TRBV18 and TRBJ2-5; TRBD2 agrees at 8 bases. CDR1 KGHSH and CDR2 LQKENI come from the germline V gene. V lost 3 bases and J lost 12; bases outside the gene matches: 9. The CDR3 is made up of 13 amino acids. The CDR3 DNA is TGTGCCAGCTCACCCAAAACTAGCGGAGGGGAGTACTTC. Translation gives CASSPKTSGGEYF.

The V gene is TRBV20-1, the J gene TRBJ2-3, with 7 bases identical to TRBD2. Germline V CDR1 and CDR2: DFQATT, SNEGSKA (reference sequence). V lost 0 bases, J lost 0 bases, and 6 bases stayed unmatched. The CDR3 runs 16 residues. CDR3 DNA: TGCAGTGCTAGAGATGGGGGAGCGGGAAGCACAGATACGCAGTATTTT. Protein: CSARDGGAGSTDTQYF.

This clonotype was detected many times. This rearrangement joins TRBV2 to TRBJ2-1; D not resolved. The CDR3 covers 14 residues. Trimming took off 7 bases at V and 6 bases at J, with 16 bases between the two ends. CDR1 is SNHLY, CDR2 FYNNEI, per germline. In DNA form, the CDR3 reads TGTGCCAGCACCCCCTTGGGTGTGAGCAATGAGCAGTTCTTC. It specifies CASTPLGVSNEQFF.